This T cell receptor (beta chain) was captured by sequencing in a study of shared clonotypes between healthy human individuals. Study background: CD4 naive cells filled three plates per donor, CD4 memory three, CD8 naive two and CD8 memory one. Notes on the study in general: With few donors, the genetic and exposure-history diversity represented was limited.

Those who donated were healthy HIV-negative adults, with no recent acute infections or vaccinations reported. The authors divided CD4+ cells into CD45RA+ naive and CD45RA-negative memory subsets. Data came from immunoSEQ multiplex PCR; TCRdb stores just in-frame clones and leaves some out. The sample lists approximately 1,000,000 clones, about 80% occurring once. J was trimmed by 3 bases and V by 5 bases; bases with no gene match: 1. Germline values: CDR1 WNHNN, CDR2 SYGVQD (reference sequence). This CDR3 comprises 13 residues. Remarks on this clone: Antigen unknown.

The chain recombines TRBV10-1 with TRBJ1-1; TRBD1 aligns across 9 bases. This TCR was recovered from a man between 18 and 35 years old in good health. Some clones in this sample may be carry-over from other donors' samples. The sequenced sample consisted of memory CD4+ T cells from PBMCs. Subset of the sample: CD45RA-negative fraction. The CDR3 DNA reads as TGCGCCAGCAGTCACAGGGGGCACACTGAAGCTTTCTTT. It yields the protein CASSHRGHTEAFF.